This T cell receptor (beta chain) came from a study of blood T cell repertoires in COVID-19. About the research overall: Specimens from acute and convalescent COVID-19 originated in the United States, Italy and Spain. In each case, the material was cDNA or gDNA derived from T cells, B-cell-depleted T cells, or PBMCs.

The length of the CDR3 is 10 residues. The germline CDR1 and CDR2 sequences are SNHLY and FYNNEI. Authors' data handling: Estimates of nucleated cell counts were drawn from the amplification of reference gene primers. Profiled with immunoSEQ multiplex PCR; TCRdb holds only in-frame clones, not every one. The V and J calls and clone size were taken over from that table, and D and trimming were inferred from the DNA. The table records about 140,000 clones, 88% of them present only once. This sequence was found in a man aged 50 to 59 with active or convalescent COVID-19. The chain is built from TRBV2 and TRBJ1-1; D uncertain. The sequenced material came from peripheral blood. CDR3 nucleotides: TGTGCTGAGGCGGACACTGAAGCTTTCTTT. This sequence encodes CAEADTEAFF.